This T cell receptor beta chain appears in the sequencing data of a study of Ad26.COV2.S vaccination and SARS-CoV-2 variants. The data were produced by immunoSEQ multiplex PCR, yet TCRdb's version contains in-frame clones alone and is incomplete. The repertoire holds under 150,000 clones, 80% to 90% seen once, with around 5% in the top ten. The CDR3 is made up of 14 amino acids. After removal of 6 bases from V and 6 bases from J, the junction contained 4 bases not matched to a gene. CDR1 and CDR2 from the germline V gene are SGHVS and FQNEAQ. This sequence joins TRBV7-8 and TRBJ1-6, with 8 bases aligning to TRBD1. The sequenced sample was peripheral blood, obtained after recovery from COVID-19. This clonotype was obtained from a human donor who had recovered from COVID-19. The CDR3 spells CASRSGQANSPLHF. The CDR3 nucleotides read TGTGCCAGCAGATCGGGACAGGCTAATTCACCCCTCCACTTT.